A selection of T cell receptor beta chains follows, all from one sample in a study of shared clonotypes between healthy human individuals. Method: immunoSEQ multiplex PCR; TCRdb's copy keeps in-frame clones and lacks some. The data hold roughly 550,000 clones, with around 95% observed a single time. Material for sequencing was naive CD8+ T cells sorted from blood. These TCRs come from a woman aged 25 to 39 in good health. Each CDR3 is given with its conserved first and last residue. The D gene is left open where the match is weak. Size values are once, few and many counts, or a class for expanded clones, and some rows have none.

D: NA; size: NA; length: 15; J: TRBJ2-1; V: TRBV28; CDR3: CASRGDLSTYNEQFF
D: TRBD2; size: NA; length: 13; J: TRBJ2-7; V: TRBV27; CDR3: CASSLAEPYEQYF
D: NA; size: NA; length: 15; J: TRBJ1-5; V: TRBV15; CDR3: CATSRDLGSNQPQHF
D: NA; size: NA; length: 15; J: TRBJ2-5; V: TRBV6-5; CDR3: CASSYGTEYQETQYF
D: TRBD2; size: NA; length: 17; J: TRBJ2-7; V: TRBV29-1; CDR3: CSAVGTSGRRGSYEQYF
D: TRBD1; size: NA; length: 14; J: TRBJ2-5; V: TRBV28; CDR3: CASSSGQDQETQYF
D: TRBD1; size: NA; length: 15; J: TRBJ1-2; V: TRBV5-5; CDR3: CASSQGTEGLYGYTF
D: NA; size: NA; length: 15; J: TRBJ2-7; V: TRBV13; CDR3: CASRLTGPSSYEQYF
D: NA; size: NA; length: 11; J: TRBJ1-1; V: TRBV7-7; CDR3: CASSLKGGAFF
D: TRBD2; size: NA; length: 16; J: TRBJ2-7; V: TRBV15; CDR3: CATSRDSGGGLYEQYF
D: NA; size: NA; length: 15; J: TRBJ2-5; V: TRBV27; CDR3: CASSLAVGPQETQYF
D: NA; size: NA; length: 16; J: TRBJ1-1; V: TRBV11-3; CDR3: CASSLSSARGNTEAFF
D: TRBD2; size: NA; length: 15; J: TRBJ2-7; V: TRBV9; CDR3: CASSVGAGGGYEQYF
D: NA; size: NA; length: 15; J: TRBJ2-3; V: TRBV7-2; CDR3: CASSSDRSYTDTQYF
D: NA; size: NA; length: 14; J: TRBJ2-5; V: TRBV29-1; CDR3: CSVEDAGYQETQYF
D: TRBD2; size: NA; length: 16; J: TRBJ2-1; V: TRBV29-1; CDR3: CSVERGRRESYNEQFF
D: NA; size: NA; length: 16; J: TRBJ2-5; V: TRBV19; CDR3: CASSMWARTPQETQYF
D: NA; size: NA; length: 11; J: TRBJ2-1; V: TRBV29-1; CDR3: CSVDDSNEQFF
D: NA; size: NA; length: 15; J: TRBJ2-5; V: TRBV6-5; CDR3: CASSYSGAAGETQYF
D: NA; size: once; length: 15; J: TRBJ1-5; V: TRBV19; CDR3: CASSIIGGGNQPQHF
D: TRBD2; size: NA; length: 15; J: TRBJ2-7; V: TRBV9; CDR3: CASSAGSGRGYEQYF
D: TRBD1; size: NA; length: 16; J: TRBJ2-2; V: TRBV5-1; CDR3: CASSPEGQDYTGELFF
D: NA; size: NA; length: 10; J: TRBJ2-7; V: TRBV25-1; CDR3: CATSGCEQYF
D: TRBD2; size: NA; length: 15; J: TRBJ2-2; V: TRBV28; CDR3: CASSDIAGDTGELFF
D: TRBD1; size: NA; length: 15; J: TRBJ2-1; V: TRBV6-1; CDR3: CASSDRDRGSNEQFF
D: NA; size: NA; length: 14; J: TRBJ1-1; V: TRBV27; CDR3: CASSLIGGVTEAFF
D: TRBD2; size: once; length: 16; J: TRBJ2-7; V: TRBV7-9; CDR3: CASSLGATGGPYEQYF
D: NA; size: NA; length: 15; J: TRBJ2-7; V: TRBV18; CDR3: CASSPASRSFYEQYF
D: TRBD2; size: NA; length: 14; J: TRBJ2-7; V: TRBV10-1; CDR3: CASSDGLAGYEQYF
D: NA; size: NA; length: 16; J: TRBJ2-5; V: TRBV7-5; CDR3: CVRSLICRKNQETQYF
D: NA; size: NA; length: 14; J: TRBJ2-1; V: TRBV5-6; CDR3: CASSFQGFGYEQFF
D: NA; size: NA; length: 14; J: TRBJ1-2; V: TRBV6-5; CDR3: CASSYGDWNYGYTF
D: TRBD2; size: NA; length: 16; J: TRBJ2-2; V: TRBV27; CDR3: CASSFGGRANTGELFF
D: TRBD1; size: NA; length: 16; J: TRBJ2-3; V: TRBV9; CDR3: CASSVTGLEGTDTQYF
D: TRBD1; size: NA; length: 16; J: TRBJ1-1; V: TRBV4-1; CDR3: CASSQETGQLNTEAFF
D: NA; size: once; length: 13; J: TRBJ2-7; V: TRBV28; CDR3: CASSLAGSYEQYF
D: TRBD1; size: NA; length: 16; J: TRBJ1-2; V: TRBV27; CDR3: CASSLFGTGGGDGYTF
D: NA; size: NA; length: 15; J: TRBJ2-2; V: TRBV28; CDR3: CASSLLYGARGELFF
D: TRBD1; size: NA; length: 17; J: TRBJ2-7; V: TRBV27; CDR3: CASSLLPGTARSYEQYF
D: NA; size: NA; length: 17; J: TRBJ1-4; V: TRBV5-6; CDR3: CASSLYRPRPENEKLFF
D: NA; size: NA; length: 12; J: TRBJ2-7; V: TRBV25-1; CDR3: CASSDFGYEQYF
D: TRBD2; size: NA; length: 13; J: NA; V: TRBV29-1; CDR3: CSVVIAGELEQYF